What follows is one TCR beta chain and its context. What it binds is not known. This CDR3 contains 13 residues. Looked up from germline, CDR1 is SGHVS and CDR2 is FNYEAQ. V dropped 5 bases and J dropped 5; count of bases not matched to a gene: 3. Method: immunoSEQ multiplex PCR; TCRdb's copy keeps in-frame clones and lacks some. Found here are 70,000 to 85,000 clones, around 81% of them singletons; the top ten hold roughly 7.5%. This sample was included in a study of cytotoxic CD8 clonotypes in ibrutinib-treated CLL. Study-wide background: The subjects consisted of around eleven relapsed/refractory and 15 treatment-naive individuals, with approximately 17 IGHV unmutated. Response was recorded as partial in 24 patients and complete in 2; at median roughly 63 months, approximately 15 remained remitted and about 12 had progressed. Study-level points and caveats: Sampling times, which were not matched between the groups, differed between sustained-remission patients and progressing patients. On treatment, the uncommon public clonotypes contracted or remained stable.

The specimen comprised PBMCs, sampled at disease progression, from a patient treated with ibrutinib. V usage is TRBV7-6 and J usage is TRBJ2-1; 7 positions agree with TRBD2. This clonotype originated in a human donor with chronic lymphocytic leukemia. The CDR3 coding sequence is TGTGCCAGCAGCCCCGGACTAGACAATGAGCAGTTCTTC. Its protein is CASSPGLDNEQFF.